A selection of T cell receptor beta chains follows, all from one sample in a study of post-analysis software for immune sequencing data. Each CDR3 protein is one row after TCRdb ran MiXCR on the PCR reads. The sample includes over 700,000 distinct CDR3 sequences, just under 30% seen only once; the top ten take around 0.55%. Sequencing used blood. All receptors come from a girl under 18 with multiple sclerosis. The CDR3 runs from the conserved cysteine through the conserved F or W. The D gene is left open where the match is weak. Size is omitted from some rows. Given values are once, few, many or a class for expanded clones.

NA,NA,TRBV20-1,TRBJ1-1,CSARRDRGFGTEAFF,TGCAGTGCTAGGAGAGATCGGGGTTTCGGCACTGAAGCTTTCTTT
NA,TRBD2,TRBV6-5,TRBJ2-7,CASKAGLARNYEQYF,TGTGCCAGCAAGGCCGGACTAGCGAGAAACTACGAGCAGTACTTC
NA,NA,TRBV28,TRBJ2-2,CASSLPPNTGELFF,TGTGCCAGCAGTTTACCACCGAACACCGGGGAGCTGTTTTTT
NA,NA,TRBV7-2,TRBJ2-4,CASSLGSGNIQYF,TGTGCCAGCAGCTTAGGTAGTGGAAACATTCAGTACTTC
NA,NA,TRBV20-1,TRBJ1-1,CSAPGSTEAFF,TGCAGTGCCCCGGGGAGCACTGAAGCTTTCTTT
NA,NA,TRBV14,TRBJ2-1,CASSQDRRLQFF,TGTGCCAGCAGCCAAGATCGCCGACTACAGTTCTTC
NA,NA,TRBV6-2/TRBV6-3,TRBJ2-1,CASSYVSGGVPYNEQFF,TGTGCCAGCAGTTACGTTTCCGGCGGGGTCCCCTACAATGAGCAGTTCTTC
many,NA,TRBV7-2,TRBJ2-1,CASSSGGAFYNEQFF,TGTGCCAGCAGCTCTGGGGGGGCCTTCTACAATGAGCAGTTCTTC
few,TRBD1,TRBV10-3,TRBJ1-5,CAIGGRTGGAEPQHF,TGTGCCATCGGGGGAAGGACAGGGGGTGCGGAGCCCCAGCATTTT
NA,TRBD2,TRBV2,TRBJ2-1,CASSELAGINEQFF,TGTGCCAGCAGTGAACTAGCGGGAATTAATGAGCAGTTCTTC
NA,NA,TRBV10-3,TRBJ2-1,CAISDLDSSRYNEQFF,TGTGCCATCAGTGACCTTGACAGTTCGAGATACAATGAGCAGTTCTTC
NA,TRBD2,TRBV20-1,TRBJ2-1,CSARPGLAGSYNEQFF,TGCAGTGCTAGACCAGGACTAGCGGGATCCTACAATGAGCAGTTCTTC
NA,TRBD1,TRBV7-2,TRBJ1-2,CASSSSSGQLQNYGYTF,TGTGCCAGCAGCTCGTCCTCGGGACAGCTACAAAACTATGGCTACACCTTC
NA,NA,TRBV11-2,TRBJ2-1,CASSPDGRYNEQFF,TGTGCCAGCAGCCCTGACGGCAGATACAATGAGCAGTTCTTC
NA,TRBD1,TRBV7-2,TRBJ1-2,CASSSNDRGIYGYTF,TGTGCCAGCAGCTCCAACGACAGGGGTATCTATGGCTACACCTTC
NA,TRBD2,TRBV7-2,TRBJ2-7,CASSLVAGEYEQHF,TGTGCCAGCAGCTTAGTAGCGGGAGAGTACGAGCAGCACTTC
NA,NA,TRBV9,TRBJ2-1,CASSLDSLTYNEQFF,TGTGCCAGCAGCCTCGACTCACTCACCTACAATGAGCAGTTCTTC
NA,NA,TRBV20-1,TRBJ2-1,CSASPFANEQFF,TGCAGTGCTAGTCCCTTCGCCAATGAGCAGTTCTTC
NA,TRBD1,TRBV12-3/TRBV12-4,TRBJ2-5,CASAGQGFVETQYF,TGTGCCAGCGCGGGACAGGGGTTTGTTGAGACCCAGTACTTC
NA,NA,TRBV7-8,TRBJ2-7,CASSPTDRLSYEQYF,TGTGCCAGCAGCCCCACTGACAGGCTCTCCTACGAGCAGTACTTC
NA,TRBD1,TRBV6-2/TRBV6-3,TRBJ1-2,CASREPGTARNYGYTF,TGTGCCAGCAGGGAACCCGGGACAGCCCGAAACTATGGCTACACCTTC
few,NA,TRBV12-3/TRBV12-4,TRBJ1-1,CASSLGRQMNTEAFF,TGTGCCAGCAGTTTGGGACGGCAGATGAACACTGAAGCTTTCTTT
NA,TRBD2,TRBV20-1,TRBJ2-7,CSARLAGGAEQYF,TGCAGTGCCCGACTAGCGGGAGGCGCCGAGCAGTACTTC
NA,TRBD2,TRBV5-1,TRBJ2-7,CASSLGASGAYEQYF,TGCGCCAGCAGCTTGGGAGCTAGCGGAGCCTACGAGCAGTACTTC
few,TRBD1,TRBV29-1,TRBJ1-5,CSATTGGYGNQPQHF,TGCAGCGCCACGACAGGGGGCTATGGCAATCAGCCCCAGCATTTT
NA,NA,TRBV20-1,TRBJ2-5,CSASPPLETQYF,TGCAGTGCTAGTCCGCCCCTCGAGACCCAGTACTTC
NA,NA,TRBV20-1,TRBJ2-7,CSARGLAGEQYF,TGCAGTGCTAGAGGGTTAGCAGGGGAGCAGTACTTC
NA,NA,TRBV7-2,TRBJ1-2,CASSLVGQGNGYTF,TGTGCCAGCAGCTTAGTGGGGCAGGGGAATGGCTACACCTTC
few,NA,TRBV4-3,TRBJ2-7,CASSQVGRAETYEQYF,TGCGCCAGCAGCCAGGTTGGGCGGGCAGAAACCTACGAGCAGTACTTC
NA,TRBD1,TRBV10-3,TRBJ1-2,CAISRPGTGRLDYGYTF,TGTGCCATCAGCCGTCCCGGGACAGGGCGTCTAGACTATGGCTACACCTTC
NA,NA,TRBV7-8,TRBJ1-1,CASSLATGSTEAFF,TGTGCCAGCAGCTTAGCCACAGGGAGCACTGAAGCTTTCTTT
NA,NA,TRBV10-2,TRBJ2-5,CASSAKQETQYF,TGCGCCAGCAGTGCAAAACAAGAGACCCAGTACTTC
NA,TRBD2,TRBV28,TRBJ2-3,CASSLYAGGADTQYF,TGTGCCAGCAGTTTATATGCGGGAGGCGCAGATACGCAGTATTTT
once,NA,TRBV13,TRBJ2-3,CASSPPGDSGSTDTQYF,TGTGCCAGCAGCCCCCCCGGTGATAGCGGAAGCACAGATACGCAGTATTTT
NA,NA,TRBV27,TRBJ2-1,CASSLLGGYNEQFF,TGTGCCAGCAGTTTATTGGGCGGCTACAATGAGCAGTTCTTC
NA,NA,TRBV5-1,TRBJ2-7,CASSPGGQDREQYF,TGCGCCAGCAGCCCGGGGGGACAGGATCGCGAGCAGTACTTC
NA,NA,TRBV11-2,TRBJ2-3,CASSLGPGSLSTDTQYF,TGTGCCAGCAGCTTAGGACCAGGGTCCCTTAGCACAGATACGCAGTATTTT
NA,NA,TRBV7-2,TRBJ2-7,CTSSLESTDYEQYF,TGTACCAGCAGCTTAGAGTCGACAGACTACGAGCAGTACTTC
NA,TRBD1,TRBV9,TRBJ2-2,CASSVPRQGSYTGELFF,TGTGCCAGCAGCGTACCCCGACAGGGGAGTTACACCGGGGAGCTGTTTTTT
NA,TRBD2,TRBV20-1,TRBJ2-1,CSGGSRDNEQFF,TGCAGTGGCGGGAGCAGAGACAATGAGCAGTTCTTC
NA,TRBD1,TRBV10-3,TRBJ1-5,CAISRGQGANQPQHF,TGTGCCATCAGCCGAGGACAGGGGGCAAATCAGCCCCAGCATTTT
few,NA,TRBV6-6,TRBJ2-1,CASRRDFDDSYNEQFF,TGTGCCAGCAGGAGGGACTTTGATGACTCCTACAATGAGCAGTTCTTC
NA,NA,TRBV20-1,TRBJ1-1,CSARQSTEAFF,TGCAGTGCTAGACAGTCCACTGAAGCTTTCTTT
NA,NA,TRBV29-1,TRBJ2-3,CSVVRGGDTQYF,TGCAGCGTTGTCCGGGGCGGAGATACGCAGTATTTT
few,TRBD1,TRBV10-3,TRBJ2-3,CATLDEGAVDTDTQYF,TGTGCCACACTAGACGAGGGGGCAGTGGACACAGATACGCAGTATTTT
NA,NA,TRBV11-2,TRBJ2-3,CASSWIRSTDTQYF,TGTGCCAGCAGCTGGATTCGGAGCACAGATACGCAGTATTTT
once,NA,TRBV27,TRBJ2-7,CASSPDPEGLREQYF,TGTGCCAGCAGTCCCGACCCGGAGGGTTTGCGCGAGCAGTACTTC
NA,TRBD2,TRBV20-1,TRBJ2-1,CSARGRLAGGYNEQFF,TGCAGTGCTAGAGGGAGACTAGCGGGAGGGTACAATGAGCAGTTCTTC
many,NA,TRBV4-1,TRBJ2-6,CASSQDPRGSGANVLTF,TGCGCCAGCAGCCAAGATCCCCGGGGTTCTGGGGCCAACGTCCTGACTTTC
NA,NA,TRBV20-1,TRBJ2-5,CSAARTSFGQYF,TGCAGTGCCGCAAGAACTAGCTTCGGGCAGTACTTC
NA,NA,TRBV20-1,TRBJ2-5,CSVHKGDWDQETQYF,TGCAGTGTTCACAAAGGGGACTGGGACCAAGAGACCCAGTACTTC